The source of this T cell receptor (beta chain) is a study of OX40 agonist ivuxolimab in advanced cancers. Overall study: Patients treated during dose escalation were battling hepatocellular carcinoma, melanoma, renal cell or head and neck cancer.

Germline V gene sequence: CDR1 SGHTA, CDR2 FQGTGA. The CDR3 loop spans 15 amino acids. Deletions cut 5 bases from V and 2 bases from J, with 10 bases between. Study observations and caveats: On average, CD8+ T cells had more expanded clones than CD4+. Normalized expansion of T-cell clones was also low for some nonresponders.

The assay was immunoSEQ multiplex PCR, and TCRdb's table has in-frame clones only and misses some. The sample lists nearly 85,000 clones, about 86% occurring once. Details on this clone: The antigen is unknown.

Sequenced material: CD4+ or CD8+ T cells sorted from blood, taken in a trial of the OX40 agonist ivuxolimab. The TCR was taken from an adult with an advanced solid tumor such as melanoma, head and neck, liver or kidney cancer. V gene TRBV7-3 combines with J gene TRBJ2-6; possibly TRBD1 for D (5 bases). CDR3 amino acids: CASSTTGTGANVLTF. The CDR3 DNA sequence: TGTGCCAGCAGCACAACAGGAACTGGGGCCAACGTCCTGACTTTC.